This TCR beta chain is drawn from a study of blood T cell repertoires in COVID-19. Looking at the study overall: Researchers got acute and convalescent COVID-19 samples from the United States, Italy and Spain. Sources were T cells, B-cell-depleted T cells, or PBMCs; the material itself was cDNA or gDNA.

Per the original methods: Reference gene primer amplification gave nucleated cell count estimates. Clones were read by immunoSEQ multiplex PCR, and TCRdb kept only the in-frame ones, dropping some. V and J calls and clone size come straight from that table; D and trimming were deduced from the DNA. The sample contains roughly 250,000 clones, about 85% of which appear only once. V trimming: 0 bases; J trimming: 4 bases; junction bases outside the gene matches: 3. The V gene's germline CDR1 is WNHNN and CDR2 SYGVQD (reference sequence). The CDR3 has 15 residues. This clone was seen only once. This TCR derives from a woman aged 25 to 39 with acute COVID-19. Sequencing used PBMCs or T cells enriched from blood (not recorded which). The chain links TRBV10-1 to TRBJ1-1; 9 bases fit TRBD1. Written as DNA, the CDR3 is TGCGCCAGCAGTGAGTCGACAGGGGGAGTCACTGAAGCTTTCTTT. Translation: CASSESTGGVTEAFF.